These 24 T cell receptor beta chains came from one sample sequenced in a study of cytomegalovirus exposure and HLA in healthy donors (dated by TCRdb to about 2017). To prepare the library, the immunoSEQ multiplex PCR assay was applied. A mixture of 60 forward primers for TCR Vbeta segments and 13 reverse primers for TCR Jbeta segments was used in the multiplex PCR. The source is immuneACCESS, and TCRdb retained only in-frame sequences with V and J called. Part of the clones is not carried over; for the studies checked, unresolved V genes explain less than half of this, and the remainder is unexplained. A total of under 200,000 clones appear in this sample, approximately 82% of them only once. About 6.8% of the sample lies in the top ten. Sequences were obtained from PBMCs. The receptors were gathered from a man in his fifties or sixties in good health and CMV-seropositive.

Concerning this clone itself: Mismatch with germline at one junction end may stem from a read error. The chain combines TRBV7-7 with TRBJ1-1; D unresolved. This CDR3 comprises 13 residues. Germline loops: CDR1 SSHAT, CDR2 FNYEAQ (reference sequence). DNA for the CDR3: TGTGCTAGCAGCTTATCTAGGAACACTGAAGCTTTCTTT. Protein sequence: CASSLSRNTEAFF.

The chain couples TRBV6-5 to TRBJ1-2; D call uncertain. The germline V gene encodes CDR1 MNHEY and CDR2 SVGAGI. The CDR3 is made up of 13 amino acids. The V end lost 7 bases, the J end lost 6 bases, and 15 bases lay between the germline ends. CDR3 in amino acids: CASTEIAGDGYTF. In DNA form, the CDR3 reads TGTGCCAGCACAGAGATAGCCGGGGATGGCTACACCTTC.

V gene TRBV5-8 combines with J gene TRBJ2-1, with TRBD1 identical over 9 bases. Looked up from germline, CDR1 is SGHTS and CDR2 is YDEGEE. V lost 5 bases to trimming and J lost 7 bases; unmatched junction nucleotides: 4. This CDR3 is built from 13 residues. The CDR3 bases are TGTGCCAGCAGAGGACAGGGGTGGAATGAGCAGTTCTTC. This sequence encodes CASRGQGWNEQFF.

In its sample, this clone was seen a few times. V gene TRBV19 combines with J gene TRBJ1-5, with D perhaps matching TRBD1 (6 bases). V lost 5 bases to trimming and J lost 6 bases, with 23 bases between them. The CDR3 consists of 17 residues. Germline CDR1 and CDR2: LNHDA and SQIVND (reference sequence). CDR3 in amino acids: CASSVGGSGGKVQPQHF. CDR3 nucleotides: TGTGCCAGTAGTGTTGGAGGCTCGGGGGGCAAGGTTCAGCCCCAGCATTTT. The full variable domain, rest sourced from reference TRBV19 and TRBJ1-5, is DGGITQSPKYLFRKEGQNVTLSCEQNLNHDAMYWYRQDPGQGLRLIYYSQIVNDFQKGDIAEGYSVSREKKESFPLTVTSAQKNPTAFYLCASSVGGSGGKVQPQHFGDGTRLSIL.

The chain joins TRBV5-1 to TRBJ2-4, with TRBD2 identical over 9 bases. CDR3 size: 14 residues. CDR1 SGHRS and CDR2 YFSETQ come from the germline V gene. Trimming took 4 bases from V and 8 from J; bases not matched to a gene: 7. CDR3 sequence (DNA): TGCGCCAGCAGCCCCATGGGCGGGGGGGACATTCAGTACTTC. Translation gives CASSPMGGGDIQYF.

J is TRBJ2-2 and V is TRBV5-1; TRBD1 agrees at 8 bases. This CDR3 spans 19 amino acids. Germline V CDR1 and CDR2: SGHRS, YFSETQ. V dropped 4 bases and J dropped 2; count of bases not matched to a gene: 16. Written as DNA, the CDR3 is TGCGCCAGCAGCCCAGGACAGGGCATCAATCCCATCAACACCGGGGAGCTGTTTTTT. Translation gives CASSPGQGINPINTGELFF.

This CDR3 is CASSLEGALGTEAFF. The CDR3 nucleotides read TGCGCCAGCAGCTTGGAAGGGGCGCTGGGCACTGAAGCTTTCTTT. This rearrangement joins TRBV5-1 to TRBJ1-1, with D maybe TRBD1 (5 bases). Trimming stripped 0 bases from V and 4 bases from J, with 13 bases between. The germline CDR1 and CDR2 sequences are SGHRS and YFSETQ. The CDR3 length is 15 residues.

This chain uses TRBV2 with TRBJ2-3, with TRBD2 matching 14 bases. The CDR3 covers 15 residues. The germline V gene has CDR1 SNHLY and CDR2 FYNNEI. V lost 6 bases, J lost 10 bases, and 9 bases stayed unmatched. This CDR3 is CASRKTSGGAVAQYF. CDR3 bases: TGTGCCAGCAGAAAGACTAGCGGGGGGGCGGTGGCGCAGTATTTT.

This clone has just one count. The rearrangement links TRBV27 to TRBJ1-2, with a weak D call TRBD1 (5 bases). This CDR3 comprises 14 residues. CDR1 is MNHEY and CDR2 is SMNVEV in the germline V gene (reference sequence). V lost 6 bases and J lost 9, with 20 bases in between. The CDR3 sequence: CASSPGTRAGRYTF. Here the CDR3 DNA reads TGTGCCAGCAGCCCCGGGACGCGGGCGGGACGCTACACCTTC.

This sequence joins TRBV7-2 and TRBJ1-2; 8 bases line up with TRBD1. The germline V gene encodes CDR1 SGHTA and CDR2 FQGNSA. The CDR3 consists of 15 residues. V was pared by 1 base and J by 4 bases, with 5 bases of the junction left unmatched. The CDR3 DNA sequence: TGTGCCAGCAGCTTAGAGGACAGGGCACTCTATGGCTACACCTTC. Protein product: CASSLEDRALYGYTF.

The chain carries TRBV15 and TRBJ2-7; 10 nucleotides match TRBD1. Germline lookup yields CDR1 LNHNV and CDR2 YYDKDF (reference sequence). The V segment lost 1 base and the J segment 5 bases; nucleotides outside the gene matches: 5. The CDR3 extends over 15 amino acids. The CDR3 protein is CATSRGTGGSDEQYF. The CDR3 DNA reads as TGTGCCACCAGCAGAGGGACAGGGGGTTCAGACGAGCAGTACTTC.

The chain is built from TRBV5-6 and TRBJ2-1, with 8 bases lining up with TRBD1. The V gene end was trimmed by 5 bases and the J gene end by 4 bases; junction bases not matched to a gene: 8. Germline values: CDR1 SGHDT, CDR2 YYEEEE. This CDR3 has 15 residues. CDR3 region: CASSRGTGRYNEQFF. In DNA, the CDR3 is TGTGCCAGCAGTCGGGGGACAGGACGATACAATGAGCAGTTCTTC. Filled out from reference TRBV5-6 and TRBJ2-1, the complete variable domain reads DAGVTQSPTHLIKTRGQQVTLRCSPKSGHDTVSWYQQALGQGPQFIFQYYEEEERQRGNFPDRFSGHQFPNYSSELNVNALLLGDSALYLCASSRGTGRYNEQFFGPGTRLTVL.

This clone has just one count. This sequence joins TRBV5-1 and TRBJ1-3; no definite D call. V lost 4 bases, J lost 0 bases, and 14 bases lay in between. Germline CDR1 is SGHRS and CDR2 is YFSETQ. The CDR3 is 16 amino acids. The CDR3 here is CASSSGGSSSGNTIYF. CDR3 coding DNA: TGCGCCAGCAGCAGCGGTGGCAGCTCCTCTGGAAACACCATATATTTT.

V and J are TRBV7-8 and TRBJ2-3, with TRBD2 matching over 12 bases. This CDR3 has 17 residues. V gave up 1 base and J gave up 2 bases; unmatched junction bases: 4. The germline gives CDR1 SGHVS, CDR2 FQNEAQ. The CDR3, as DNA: TGTGCCAGCAGCTTAGGACTAGCGGGGGCCATCACAGATACGCAGTATTTT. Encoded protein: CASSLGLAGAITDTQYF.

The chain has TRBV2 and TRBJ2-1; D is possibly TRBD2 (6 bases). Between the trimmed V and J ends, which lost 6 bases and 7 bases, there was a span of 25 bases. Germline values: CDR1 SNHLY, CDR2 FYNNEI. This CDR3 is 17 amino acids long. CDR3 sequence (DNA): TGTGCCAGCAGCCGGCGGGGATTGGGTGCGGACCAAAATGAGCAGTTCTTC. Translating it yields CASSRRGLGADQNEQFF.

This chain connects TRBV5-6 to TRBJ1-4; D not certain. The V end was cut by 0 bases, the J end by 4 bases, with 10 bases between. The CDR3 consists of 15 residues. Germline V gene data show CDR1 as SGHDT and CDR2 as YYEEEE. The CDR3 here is CASSLGGVSNEKLFF. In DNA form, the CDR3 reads TGTGCCAGCAGCTTGGGTGGTGTTAGTAATGAAAAACTGTTTTTT.

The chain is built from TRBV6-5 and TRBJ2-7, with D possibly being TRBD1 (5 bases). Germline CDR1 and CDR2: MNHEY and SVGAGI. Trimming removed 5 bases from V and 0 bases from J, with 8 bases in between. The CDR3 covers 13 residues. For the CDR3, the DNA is TGTGCCAGCAGTGAAGGGGCCTCCTACGAGCAGTACGTC. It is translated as CASSEGASYEQYV.

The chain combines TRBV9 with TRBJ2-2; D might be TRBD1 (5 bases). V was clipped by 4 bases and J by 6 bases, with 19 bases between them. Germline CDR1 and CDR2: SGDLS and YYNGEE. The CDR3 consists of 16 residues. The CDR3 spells CASSRLAGLRAGELFF. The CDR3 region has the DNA TGTGCCAGCAGCCGCCTGGCAGGGTTAAGGGCCGGGGAGCTGTTTTTT.

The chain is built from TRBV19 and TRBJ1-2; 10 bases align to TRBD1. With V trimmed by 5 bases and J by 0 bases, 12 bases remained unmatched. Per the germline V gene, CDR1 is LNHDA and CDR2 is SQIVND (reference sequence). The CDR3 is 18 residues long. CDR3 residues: CASSLTGTGVKANYGYTF. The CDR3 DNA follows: TGTGCCAGTAGTCTCACCGGGACAGGGGTCAAAGCTAACTATGGCTACACCTTC.

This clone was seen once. CDR3: CASSPLPEGLGTDTQYF. Here the CDR3 DNA reads TGTGCCAGCAGCCCCCTGCCTGAGGGCTTAGGCACAGATACGCAGTATTTT. This rearrangement joins TRBV7-6 to TRBJ2-3; tentatively, D is TRBD2 (5 bases). CDR1 is SGHVS and CDR2 is FNYEAQ in the germline V gene. V shed 5 bases and J shed 1 base, with 19 bases lying between them. CDR3 length: 17 amino acids.

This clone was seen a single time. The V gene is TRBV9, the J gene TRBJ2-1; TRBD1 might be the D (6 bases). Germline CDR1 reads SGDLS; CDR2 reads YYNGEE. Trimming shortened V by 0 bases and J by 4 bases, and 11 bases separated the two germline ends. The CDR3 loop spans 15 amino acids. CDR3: CASSVGPGVYNEQFF. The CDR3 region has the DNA TGTGCCAGCAGCGTAGGCCCAGGGGTTTACAATGAGCAGTTCTTC.

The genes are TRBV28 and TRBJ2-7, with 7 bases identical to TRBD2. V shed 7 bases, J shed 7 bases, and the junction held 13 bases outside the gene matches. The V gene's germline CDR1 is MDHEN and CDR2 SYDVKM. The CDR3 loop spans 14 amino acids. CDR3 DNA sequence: TGTGCCAGCACCGGGACTAAAGGAGGGTATGAGCAGTACGTC. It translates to CASTGTKGGYEQYV.

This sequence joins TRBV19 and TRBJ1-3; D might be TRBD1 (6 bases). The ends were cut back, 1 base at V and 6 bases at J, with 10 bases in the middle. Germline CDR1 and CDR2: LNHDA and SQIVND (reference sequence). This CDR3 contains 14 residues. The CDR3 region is CASSIGQDANTIYF. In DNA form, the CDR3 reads TGTGCCAGTAGTATAGGACAGGACGCAAACACCATATATTTT.

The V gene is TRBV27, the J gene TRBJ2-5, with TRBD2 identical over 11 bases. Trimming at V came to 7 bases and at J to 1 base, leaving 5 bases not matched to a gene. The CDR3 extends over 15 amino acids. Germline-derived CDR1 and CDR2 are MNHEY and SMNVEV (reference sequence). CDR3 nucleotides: TGTGCCAGCACAAGACTAGCGGGGTTCCAAGAGACCCAGTACTTC. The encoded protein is CASTRLAGFQETQYF.